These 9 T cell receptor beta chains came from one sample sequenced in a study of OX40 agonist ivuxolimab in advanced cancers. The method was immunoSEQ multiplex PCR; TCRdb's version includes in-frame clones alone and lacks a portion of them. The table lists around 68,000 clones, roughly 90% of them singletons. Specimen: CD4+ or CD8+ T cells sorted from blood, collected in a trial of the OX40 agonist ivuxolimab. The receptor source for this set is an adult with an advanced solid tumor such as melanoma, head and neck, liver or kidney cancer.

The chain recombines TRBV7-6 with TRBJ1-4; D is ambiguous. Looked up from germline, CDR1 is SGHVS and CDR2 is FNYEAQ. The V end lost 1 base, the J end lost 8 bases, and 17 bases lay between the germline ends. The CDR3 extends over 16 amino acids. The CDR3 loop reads CASSLGRTLYGEKLFF. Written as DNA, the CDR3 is TGTGCCAGCAGCTTAGGCCGGACGCTCTACGGCGAAAAACTGTTTTTT.

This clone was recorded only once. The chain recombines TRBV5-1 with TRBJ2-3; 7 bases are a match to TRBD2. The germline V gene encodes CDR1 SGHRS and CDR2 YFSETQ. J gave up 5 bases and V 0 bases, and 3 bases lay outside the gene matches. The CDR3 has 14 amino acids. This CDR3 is CASSLAGLEDTQYF. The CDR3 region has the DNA TGCGCCAGCAGCTTGGCCGGACTAGAAGATACGCAGTATTTT.

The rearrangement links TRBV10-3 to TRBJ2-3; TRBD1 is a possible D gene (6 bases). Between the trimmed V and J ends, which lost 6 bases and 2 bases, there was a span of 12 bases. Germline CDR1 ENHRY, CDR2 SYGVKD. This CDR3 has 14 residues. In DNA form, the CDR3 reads TGTGCCATCAGGGATGGGGACAACACAGATACGCAGTATTTT. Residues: CAIRDGDNTDTQYF.

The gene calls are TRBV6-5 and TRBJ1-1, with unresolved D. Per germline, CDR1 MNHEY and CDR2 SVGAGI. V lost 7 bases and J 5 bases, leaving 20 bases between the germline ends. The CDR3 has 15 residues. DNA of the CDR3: TGTGCCAGCATCCCGATAGACGGTGGGAGGACTGAAGCTTTCTTT. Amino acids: CASIPIDGGRTEAFF.

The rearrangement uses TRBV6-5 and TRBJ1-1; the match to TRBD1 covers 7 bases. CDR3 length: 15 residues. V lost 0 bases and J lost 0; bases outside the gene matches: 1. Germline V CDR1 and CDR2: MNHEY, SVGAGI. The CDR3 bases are TGTGCCAGCAGTTACTCGGGACAGATGAACACTGAAGCTTTCTTT. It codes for CASSYSGQMNTEAFF.

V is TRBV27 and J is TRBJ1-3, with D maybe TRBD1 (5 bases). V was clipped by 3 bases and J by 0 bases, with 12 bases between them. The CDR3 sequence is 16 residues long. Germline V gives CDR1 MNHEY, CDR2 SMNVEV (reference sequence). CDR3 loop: CASSFTGPHSGNTIYF. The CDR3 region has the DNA TGTGCCAGCAGTTTTACAGGTCCCCACTCTGGAAACACCATATATTTT.

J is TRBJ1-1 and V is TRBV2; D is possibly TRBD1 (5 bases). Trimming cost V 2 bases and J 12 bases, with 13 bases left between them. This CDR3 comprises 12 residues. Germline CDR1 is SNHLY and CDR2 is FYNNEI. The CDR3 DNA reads TGTGCCAGCAGTGAAATGGGTCAGGGAACTTTCTTT. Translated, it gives CASSEMGQGTFF. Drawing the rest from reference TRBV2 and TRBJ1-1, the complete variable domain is EPEVTQTPSHQVTQMGQEVILRCVPISNHLYFYWYRQILGQKVEFLVSFYNNEISEKSEIFDDQFSVERPDGSNFTLKIRSTKLEDSAMYFCASSEMGQGTFFGQGTRLTVV.

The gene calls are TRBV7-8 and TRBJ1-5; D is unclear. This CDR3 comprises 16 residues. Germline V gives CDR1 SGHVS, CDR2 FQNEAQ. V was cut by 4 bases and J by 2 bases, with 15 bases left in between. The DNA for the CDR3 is TGTGCCAGCAGCTATCCTCCCGGAGGAGGCAATCAGCCCCAGCATTTT. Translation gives CASSYPPGGGNQPQHF.

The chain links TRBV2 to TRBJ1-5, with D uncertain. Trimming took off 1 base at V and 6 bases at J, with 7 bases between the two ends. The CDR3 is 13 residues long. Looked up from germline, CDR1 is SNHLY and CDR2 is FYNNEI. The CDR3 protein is CASSEGLAQPQHF. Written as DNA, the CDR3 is TGTGCCAGCAGTGAAGGCTTGGCTCAGCCCCAGCATTTT.